This TCR beta chain is from a study of shared clonotypes between healthy human individuals. The authors combined CD45RO+ cells with CCR7-negative CD45RA+ TemRA cells as CD8 memory. Assay: immunoSEQ multiplex PCR; the TCRdb copy retains only in-frame clones and omits some. The sample shows 600,000 to 750,000 clones, about 90% of them seen only once. This clone was seen a few times. Germline assignment: CDR1 SGHDT and CDR2 YYEEEE. The CDR3 runs 13 residues. Trimming took 4 bases from V and 6 from J; bases not matched to a gene: 5. V usage is TRBV5-6 and J usage is TRBJ1-2; 8 bases fit TRBD1. The clonotype originates from a man younger than 35 in good health. Some clones in this sample may be carry-over from other donors' samples. Material: memory CD8+ T cells from PBMCs. Described subset: CD45RO+ cells pooled with CCR7-negative TemRA cells. The CDR3 DNA is TGTGCCAGCAGCCCCGGGACAGGTCATGGCTACACCTTC. Its protein product is CASSPGTGHGYTF. Based on the CDR3 plus reference TRBV5-6 and TRBJ1-2, the full variable domain is DAGVTQSPTHLIKTRGQQVTLRCSPKSGHDTVSWYQQALGQGPQFIFQYYEEEERQRGNFPDRFSGHQFPNYSSELNVNALLLGDSALYLCASSPGTGHGYTFGSGTRLTVV.